These 20 T cell receptor beta chains were all obtained from the same sample, sequenced in a study of blood T cells in healthy people across ages. The second PCR ran about 6 to 11 cycles with a sample-barcoded 5' primer and J-beta primers. One entry per CDR3 protein results from TCRdb running MiXCR on the 5' RACE reads. The table shows some 940,000 distinct CDR3 sequences, with around 29% occurring only once. This sample also appeared in a second study, on T cells of mothers and their children.

Sequencing was carried out using blood. Receptors were obtained from a woman aged 40 to 49 in good health.

This chain links TRBV28 with TRBJ1-2; D possibly corresponds to TRBD1 (5 bases). Germline CDR1 MDHEN, CDR2 SYDVKM. V was pared by 5 bases and J by 5 bases, with 21 bases between. The CDR3 spans 16 residues. This CDR3 is CASSPPQGSTGYGYTF. In DNA form, the CDR3 reads TGTGCCAGCAGTCCGCCCCAGGGAAGTACAGGTTATGGCTACACCTTC.

The chain is built from TRBV6-6 and TRBJ2-3; 12 bases are shared with TRBD2. The germline V gene encodes CDR1 MNHNY and CDR2 SVGAGI (reference sequence). V was clipped by 2 bases and J by 6 bases; unmatched bases: 6. This CDR3 has 16 amino acids. CDR3 coding DNA: TGTGCCAGCAGTTACGTGGGGGGGACTAGCGGGGATACGCAGTATTTT. Amino acid sequence: CASSYVGGTSGDTQYF.

As regards this clonotype: This sequence may be a read error, since a much larger clone differs from it by one base. This rearrangement joins TRBV10-3 to TRBJ2-7; 8 bases fit TRBD2. CDR3 length equals 15 residues. Germline CDR1 and CDR2: ENHRY and SYGVKD. CDR3 amino acids: CAISDSGTLSYGQYF. The CDR3 DNA follows: TGTGCCATCAGTGATAGCGGGACTCTATCCTACGGGCAGTACTTC.

This clonotype was counted ten times or more. The V and J genes are TRBV6-6 and TRBJ2-7, with a possible D match to TRBD2 (6 bases). Germline V gene lookup returns CDR1 MNHNY and CDR2 SVGAGI (reference sequence). The length of the CDR3 is 14 residues. Trimming shortened V by 5 bases and J by 2 bases, and 13 bases separated the two germline ends. As DNA, the CDR3 is TGTGCCAGCAGTATGGGCTCGGGAGCCTACGAGCAGTACTTC. Its translation is CASSMGSGAYEQYF.

This chain uses TRBV6-5 with TRBJ1-1, with D unresolved. CDR1 and CDR2 (germline): MNHEY, SVGAGI. The ends were cut back, 0 bases at V and 8 bases at J, with 10 bases in the middle. The CDR3 has 13 amino acids. As DNA, the CDR3 is TGTGCCAGCAGTTACTCGGTGGCAGGAGAAGCTTTCTTT. Amino acid sequence: CASSYSVAGEAFF.

This clonotype appeared many times. The CDR3 sequence is CASSQTNAGEQYF. The DNA for the CDR3 is TGTGCCAGCAGCCAGACGAACGCAGGCGAGCAGTACTTC. The gene calls are TRBV4-2 and TRBJ2-7; D is uncertain. Germline V gene sequence: CDR1 LGHNA, CDR2 YNFKEQ. The CDR3 is 13 amino acids. Between the trimmed V and J ends, which lost 3 bases and 6 bases, there was a span of 12 bases.

The V call is TRBV20-1, the J call TRBJ2-1; D remains unclear. V lost 0 bases to trimming and J lost 0 bases, with 9 bases between them. The CDR3 has 15 residues. CDR1 DFQATT and CDR2 SNEGSKA come from the germline V gene (reference sequence). DNA of the CDR3: TGCAGTGCTAGAGATGGGCAAAGCTCCTACAATGAGCAGTTCTTC. It specifies CSARDGQSSYNEQFF.

The V call is TRBV12-3 or TRBV12-4, the J call TRBJ2-3; 8 bases are shared with TRBD2. This CDR3 contains 15 residues. V shed 6 bases, J shed 6 bases, and the junction held 11 bases outside the gene matches. CDR3 DNA sequence: TGTGCCAGCAGCCCGCGGGGGGCCAGGGCTGATACGCAGTATTTT. This translates into CASSPRGARADTQYF.

V is TRBV29-1 and J is TRBJ1-2; D perhaps matches TRBD1 (5 bases). V was shortened by 2 bases and J by 11 bases, with 12 bases between the two germline ends. CDR3 length: 11 residues. CDR1 is SQVTM and CDR2 is ANQGSEA in the germline V gene. The CDR3 here is CSVEMTVEYTF. CDR3 nucleotide sequence: TGCAGCGTTGAAATGACAGTAGAATACACCTTC.

The gene calls are TRBV5-5 and TRBJ2-3; D remains ambiguous. V lost 4 bases to trimming and J lost 4 bases, with 13 bases between them. Germline V gene data show CDR1 as SGHKS and CDR2 as YYEKEE (reference sequence). The CDR3 spans 14 residues. The CDR3: CASSRVLDPDTQYF. In nucleotides, the CDR3 is TGTGCCAGCAGCCGCGTTTTAGATCCAGATACGCAGTATTTT.

This clonotype was found many times. This chain connects TRBV9 to TRBJ1-4, with TRBD1 identical over 7 bases. The CDR3 has 13 amino acids. V lost 3 bases and J lost 4; bases outside the gene matches: 0. Germline V CDR1 and CDR2: SGDLS, YYNGEE. CDR3: CASSGQGNEKLFF. DNA for the CDR3: TGTGCCAGCAGCGGACAGGGTAATGAAAAACTGTTTTTT.

Worth noting for this clonotype: One junction end does not reproduce the germline sequence, and a read error may be involved. The CDR3 loop reads CTSSLLGYGYTF. CDR3 sequence (DNA): TGTACCAGCAGTTTACTCGGCTATGGCTACACCTTC. The chain links TRBV28 to TRBJ1-2; D not certain. This CDR3 comprises 12 residues. The germline V gene has CDR1 MDHEN and CDR2 SYDVKM.

This clonotype appeared a single time. The V gene is TRBV28, the J gene TRBJ2-5, with D unclear. Trimming pared 6 bases from V and 2 bases from J, leaving 13 bases between. Germline V gives CDR1 MDHEN, CDR2 SYDVKM. This CDR3 has 14 amino acids. CDR3 nucleotides: TGTGCCAGCAGCCCCCCGGCGCCACAAGAGACCCAGTACTTC. Protein: CASSPPAPQETQYF.

The CDR3 coding sequence is TGCAGTGCTAGATCCCCCCAGGGGGGTGAGCAGTTCTTC. This encodes CSARSPQGGEQFF. V and J are TRBV20-1 and TRBJ2-1; weak D call: TRBD1 (7 bases). CDR1 DFQATT and CDR2 SNEGSKA come from the germline V gene (reference sequence). V was trimmed by 2 bases and J by 9 bases, leaving 14 bases between them. CDR3 length equals 13 residues.

This clonotype was seen only a few times. CDR3 sequence reads: CSALPRQVAYSNQPQHF. The CDR3 DNA reads as TGCAGTGCCCTACCCCGACAGGTCGCGTATAGCAATCAGCCCCAGCATTTT. V usage is TRBV20-1 and J usage is TRBJ1-5; maybe TRBD1 (6 bases). The CDR3 sequence is 17 residues long. V was pared by 6 bases and J by 0 bases, with 21 bases between. Germline CDR1 reads DFQATT; CDR2 reads SNEGSKA (reference sequence).

There are a few counts of this clonotype. The gene calls are TRBV7-2 and TRBJ2-7; D unclear. Looked up from germline, CDR1 is SGHTA and CDR2 is FQGNSA. V gave up 5 bases and J gave up 3 bases, with 14 bases separating them. The CDR3 totals 14 residues. This CDR3 reads CASSGPPTGYEQYF. CDR3 DNA sequence: TGTGCCAGCAGCGGACCTCCGACGGGCTACGAGCAGTACTTC.

The table lists this clonotype with many counts. The rearrangement links TRBV14 to TRBJ2-1, with a possible D match to TRBD1 (5 bases). There are 14 residues in the CDR3. Deletions cut 0 bases from V and 12 bases from J, with 15 bases between. Germline-derived CDR1 and CDR2 are SGHDN and FVKESK. The CDR3 sequence: CASSQDVSGHGQFF. In nucleotides, the CDR3 is TGTGCCAGCAGCCAAGACGTGTCAGGGCATGGGCAGTTCTTC.

This clonotype occurred many times. The chain's CDR3 is CSARPTGPSGNIQYF. As DNA, the CDR3 is TGCAGTGCTAGACCCACAGGTCCCTCCGGAAACATTCAGTACTTC. The chain carries TRBV20-1 and TRBJ2-4; possibly TRBD1 for D (5 bases). The CDR3 has 15 amino acids. The germline gives CDR1 DFQATT, CDR2 SNEGSKA (reference sequence). The V end was cut by 2 bases, the J end by 6 bases, with 17 bases between.

V usage is TRBV10-3 and J usage is TRBJ1-1, with D uncertain. The V gene lost 4 bases and the J gene lost 2 bases, with 8 bases spanning the gap. Germline V lookup: CDR1 ENHRY, CDR2 SYGVKD. The CDR3 consists of 13 residues. CDR3 DNA sequence: TGTGCCATCAGTGCCACAGTAAACACTGAAGCTTTCTTT. As protein: CAISATVNTEAFF.

This clonotype showed up just a few times. The chain has TRBV25-1 and TRBJ1-2; D might be TRBD1 (5 bases). This CDR3 contains 15 residues. Per the germline V gene, CDR1 is MGHDK and CDR2 is SYGVNS. With 4 bases removed from V and 10 bases from J, the gap between germline ends came to 22 bases. CDR3 coding DNA: TGTGCCAGCAGTGGGGGCCTCGGTCCGACACTGGTCTACACCTTC. Translation gives CASSGGLGPTLVYTF.